The following is a T cell receptor (beta chain) sequence with its context. Its antigen is still unknown. The sequenced fragment ends 3 residues before the CDR3 boundary, so the rest is inferred from the germline J gene. This sample is drawn from a study of T cells in women clearing cervical HPV infection (dated by TCRdb to 2017 to 2018). Broadly, across the study: The cases were about 27 women with histologically confirmed HPV16-related CIN3 or worse, and 2 of these cases were invasive cancers. Controls were approximately 25 women whose single incident HPV16 infection cleared within 12 months without precancer or cancer developing. Case blood was taken at the visit when the lesion was first identified, whereas control blood was taken when infection was no longer detected. Among cases, blood sampling occurred a median of around 160 days after lesion detection, with an interquartile range of roughly 90 to 200 days. Since only a few of the women had HLA typing available, the possibility that HLA type was acting as a confounder could not be ruled out. An exploratory proof-of-principle case-control study, nested within the Guanacaste HPV Natural History Study in Costa Rica, was conducted to compare TCR repertoires across cervical HPV16 outcomes. Cases were matched to controls by age within five years and by the year the sample was collected. Cases had a median age of approximately 35 years and controls had a median age of about 37, with no significant differences in baseline characteristics. The parent cohort enrolled 10,000 to 11,000 women aged 18 or older in Guanacaste, Costa Rica, in about 1992 to 1995 and followed the women for six to eight years. As quality controls, five blinded duplicates were added to each group, bringing the total to roughly 60 samples made up of 50 participants and 10 replicates. What the study reported, not specific to this receptor: Because the number of T cells per sample was unknown, the richness differences could reflect varying T-cell content rather than repertoire biology. Across sequencing depths, CIN3+ cases showed significantly higher TCR repertoire richness than controls, but evenness did not differ between the groups. Whether associations preceded infection or resulted from infection could not be shown with the cross-sectional design, and effector/memory subsets and HPV-specific T cells were not isolated. Cases had lower TRBV6-7 relative abundance than controls (about 0.1% versus 0.15%; Bonferroni P = 0.0008). By combining richness with V gene abundances, random forest classifiers separated cases from controls with an estimated AUC of 0.75 to 0.9.

Using the immunoSEQ assay, multiplex PCR amplified TCR beta CDR3 regions from an average of around 1,300 ng of genomic DNA per sample. Primer bias was corrected in the assay by using a complete synthetic TCR repertoire to establish an amplification baseline. The amplicons were sequenced on the Illumina platform. The study's own analysis went as follows. Sequences were error-corrected by clustering with frequency ratios and a modified nearest-neighbor algorithm, then analyzed in the immunoSEQ Analyzer with IMGT gene definitions. TCR richness and evenness were averaged over 20 rarefaction repeats at each rarefaction depth, excluding samples with fewer sequences than the depth. Relative abundances of V, D and J genes were compared between groups using Wilcoxon rank sum tests, with FDR correction applied. For the blinded duplicates, the intraclass correlation was roughly 96% for TCR richness and averaged around 81% across about 70 gene segments. The table was pulled from immuneACCESS by TCRdb, which kept in-frame rearrangements only. Such tables lose some clones; where checked, under half of the loss comes from unresolved V genes, and the rest has no known cause. Clone size and the V and J calls come from that table; the DNA yielded D and trimming. The sample table gives more than 30,000 clones. Of the sample, 3.5% falls within the top ten clones.

Every participant had a single incident cervical HPV16 infection, and prevalent HPV16 infections were excluded. Cervical HPV DNA was detected by MY09/MY11 PCR and genotyped by dot-blot hybridization. Roughly 15 mL of heparinized blood were centrifuged, and the buffy coat was split into aliquots, frozen at -30 degrees C, and then kept at -80 degrees C. Genomic DNA was extracted from buffy coat specimens using QIAGEN kits. Reading the germline V gene gives CDR1 SNHLY and CDR2 FYNNEI. From the cysteine up to the phenylalanine, the CDR3 has a length of 12 residues. Shown are 27 bases from within the CDR3, in frame from base 1.

The V and J genes are TRBV2 and TRBJ2-3; 7 bases in between match TRBD1. The sequencing sample was made of blood buffy coat. This receptor was taken from a woman aged 18-69 years with a cervical HPV16 infection that either progressed to CIN3+ or cleared (not recorded which). Partial CDR3 DNA: TGTGCCACCAGGGACAGTCAGGAGACG. Translated, it reads CATRDSQET. The CDR3, in full, reads CATRDSQETQYF.